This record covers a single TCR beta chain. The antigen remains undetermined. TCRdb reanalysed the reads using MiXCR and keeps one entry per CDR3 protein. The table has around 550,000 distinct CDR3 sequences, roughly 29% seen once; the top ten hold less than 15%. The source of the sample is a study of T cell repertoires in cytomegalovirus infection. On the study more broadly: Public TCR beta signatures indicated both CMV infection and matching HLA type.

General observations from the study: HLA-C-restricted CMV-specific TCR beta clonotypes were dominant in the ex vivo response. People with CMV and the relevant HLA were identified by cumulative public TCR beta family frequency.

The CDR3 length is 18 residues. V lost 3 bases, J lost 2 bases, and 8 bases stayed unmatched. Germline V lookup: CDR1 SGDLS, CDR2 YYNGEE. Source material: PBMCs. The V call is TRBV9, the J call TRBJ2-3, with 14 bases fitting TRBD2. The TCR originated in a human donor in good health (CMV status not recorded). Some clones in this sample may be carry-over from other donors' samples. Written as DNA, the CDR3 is TGTGCCAGCAGCGAGCCCCGACTAGCGGGAGGGGTCACAGATACGCAGTATTTT. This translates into CASSEPRLAGGVTDTQYF. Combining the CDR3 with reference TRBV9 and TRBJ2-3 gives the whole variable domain DSGVTQTPKHLITATGQRVTLRCSPRSGDLSVYWYQQSLDQGLQFLIQYYNGEERAKGNILERFSAQQFPDLHSELNLSSLELGDSALYFCASSEPRLAGGVTDTQYFGPGTRLTVL.